These 12 T cell receptor beta chains originate from one sample sequenced in a study of blood T cell repertoires in COVID-19. Clones were read by immunoSEQ multiplex PCR, and TCRdb kept only the in-frame ones, dropping some. The data hold over 70,000 clones, with over 80% observed a single time. Material for sequencing was peripheral blood. These receptors all come from an elderly man with acute or convalescent COVID-19.

This chain links TRBV7-2 with TRBJ2-1; 7 bases align to TRBD1. V lost 1 base to trimming and J lost 15 bases; unmatched junction nucleotides: 15. CDR1 and CDR2 (germline): SGHTA, FQGNSA. This CDR3 has 15 amino acids. CDR3: CASSLGRQGGSRRFF. DNA of the CDR3: TGTGCCAGCAGCTTAGGCCGACAGGGTGGTTCTCGTCGGTTCTTC.

The rearrangement joins TRBV5-1 to TRBJ2-7; 14 bases are shared with TRBD2. Germline lookup yields CDR1 SGHRS and CDR2 YFSETQ. The CDR3 spans 16 residues. Losses at the gene ends were 3 bases for V and 7 bases for J; bases not matched to a gene: 9. This chain's CDR3 is CASSSGTSGSSGEQYF. The CDR3 region has the DNA TGCGCCAGCAGCTCTGGGACTAGCGGGAGTTCAGGGGAGCAGTACTTC.

This clone appeared once. CDR3 loop: CASSYSGGPYNEQFF. CDR3 bases: TGTGCCAGCAGTTACTCGGGGGGGCCCTACAATGAGCAGTTCTTC. J is TRBJ2-1 and V is TRBV6-2 or TRBV6-3; possibly TRBD2 for D (7 bases). V lost 0 bases to trimming and J lost 2 bases, with 8 bases between them. The CDR3 is 15 residues long. Germline CDR1 is MNHEY and CDR2 is SVGEGT.

This sequence joins TRBV7-3 and TRBJ2-1, with 7 bases matching TRBD2. CDR1 is SGHTA and CDR2 is FQGTGA in the germline V gene. The CDR3 is 14 residues long. V trimming: 4 bases; J trimming: 5 bases; junction bases outside the gene matches: 5. The CDR3 nucleotides read TGTGCCAGCAGCTCCGGGACTACCGACAATGAGCAGTTCTTC. Residues: CASSSGTTDNEQFF.

The chain has TRBV7-2 and TRBJ2-3; the D gene is possibly TRBD2 (7 bases). Per the germline V gene, CDR1 is SGHTA and CDR2 is FQGNSA. The CDR3 extends over 15 amino acids. V dropped 5 bases and J dropped 1 base, with 13 bases sitting between them. The CDR3 loop reads CASSAIGGGTDTQYF. The CDR3 coding sequence is TGTGCCAGCAGCGCCATAGGGGGGGGCACAGATACGCAGTATTTT.

The chain joins TRBV19 to TRBJ2-2; maybe TRBD2 (6 bases). The CDR3 totals 15 residues. Trimming took 5 bases from V and 2 from J, leaving 12 bases between them. The germline gives CDR1 LNHDA, CDR2 SQIVND (reference sequence). The CDR3 loop reads CASSPDGRNTGELFF. The CDR3 DNA is TGTGCCAGTAGTCCGGACGGGAGAAACACCGGGGAGCTGTTTTTT.

The rearrangement uses TRBV3-1 (or the pseudogene TRBV3-2) and TRBJ1-1, with TRBD1 as a possible D gene (6 bases). CDR1 is LGHDT, CDR2 YNNKEL, per germline (reference sequence). Trimming removed 8 bases at V and 2 bases at J, with 12 bases between. The CDR3 loop spans 13 amino acids. The CDR3 DNA reads TGTGCCAGCGGGGGGGGCGCTAACACTGAAGCTTTCTTT. Protein product: CASGGGANTEAFF.

The chain links TRBV18 to TRBJ2-5; 11 bases fit TRBD2. Germline V gives CDR1 KGHSH, CDR2 LQKENI. After removal of 2 bases from V and 4 bases from J, the junction contained 3 bases not matched to a gene. The CDR3 has 15 residues. This CDR3 is CASSPIAGGPETQYF. CDR3 in DNA: TGTGCCAGCTCACCAATAGCGGGAGGGCCAGAGACCCAGTACTTC.

This clone has only one observation. The chain is built from TRBV27 and TRBJ2-7; D may be TRBD1 (5 bases). In germline, CDR1 is MNHEY, CDR2 SMNVEV (reference sequence). The CDR3 covers 14 residues. Trimming took off 3 bases at V and 2 bases at J, with 11 bases between the two ends. The chain's CDR3 is CASSFTGPPYEQYF. The CDR3 bases are TGTGCCAGCAGTTTTACAGGACCCCCCTACGAGCAGTACTTC.

This clone appeared a few times. The rearrangement uses TRBV6-6 and TRBJ2-3, with D perhaps TRBD2 (6 bases). The CDR3 covers 12 residues. The ends were cut back, 7 bases at V and 4 bases at J, with 9 bases in the middle. CDR1 MNHNY and CDR2 SVGAGI come from the germline V gene (reference sequence). CDR3 amino acids: CASTWDSDTQYF. DNA of the CDR3: TGTGCCAGCACTTGGGACTCAGATACGCAGTATTTT.

The J gene is TRBJ1-1, the V gene TRBV19; D remains ambiguous. Trimming removed 1 base from V and 1 base from J, with 10 bases in between. Germline loops: CDR1 LNHDA, CDR2 SQIVND (reference sequence). The CDR3 is made up of 15 amino acids. The CDR3 region has the DNA TGTGCCAGTAGTATAGGCACCCCAGGGAACACTGAAGCTTTCTTT. Protein product: CASSIGTPGNTEAFF.

The chain joins TRBV30 to TRBJ2-2; 7 nucleotides agree with TRBD2. The ends lost 5 bases at V and 0 bases at J; junction bases unmatched: 3. This CDR3 has 14 residues. The germline V gene encodes CDR1 GTSNPN and CDR2 SVGIG (reference sequence). CDR3 DNA: TGTGCCTGGGAAGGACTAGCGAACACCGGGGAGCTGTTTTTT. This gives the protein CAWEGLANTGELFF.